Following are 5 T cell receptor beta chains from one sample sequenced in a study of cytomegalovirus exposure and HLA in healthy donors. The primer mix had 60 Vbeta and 13 Jbeta primers. Assay: immunoSEQ multiplex PCR; the TCRdb copy retains only in-frame clones and omits some. The profile shows tens of thousands of clones, roughly four fifths of them singletons. Sequenced input: PBMCs. Receptors originate from a man aged 30 to 39 in good health and CMV-seronegative.

This chain joins TRBV5-1 and TRBJ2-7, with a possible D match to TRBD2 (6 bases). This CDR3 is 16 amino acids long. Trimming took 4 bases from V and 7 from J, leaving 24 bases between them. CDR1 and CDR2 (germline): SGHRS, YFSETQ. The chain's CDR3 is CASSPTSWDVREEQYF. CDR3 bases: TGCGCCAGCAGCCCGACTAGTTGGGACGTAAGAGAAGAGCAGTACTTC. The whole variable domain, filled in from reference TRBV5-1 and TRBJ2-7, reads KAGVTQTPRYLIKTRGQQVTLSCSPISGHRSVSWYQQTPGQGLQFLFEYFSETQRNKGNFPGRFSGRQFSNSRSEMNVSTLELGDSALYLCASSPTSWDVREEQYFGPGTRLTVT.

This sequence joins TRBV14 and TRBJ2-7; 8 bases match TRBD2. Germline values: CDR1 SGHDN, CDR2 FVKESK. The CDR3 loop spans 18 amino acids. The J segment lost 5 bases and the V segment lost 6 bases, leaving 21 bases of the junction unmatched. In nucleotides, the CDR3 is TGTGCCAGCAGTCGACGGGGACTAGGCAAAGGGTCGGGCCACGAGCAGTACTTC. Protein sequence: CASSRRGLGKGSGHEQYF.

The rearrangement joins TRBV7-2 to TRBJ2-1, with 12 positions matching TRBD2. V was clipped by 5 bases and J by 6 bases; unmatched bases: 5. The CDR3 is 15 amino acids. Germline V gene sequence: CDR1 SGHTA, CDR2 FQGNSA. The CDR3 sequence: CASSLGLAGPNEQFF. In DNA, the CDR3 is TGTGCCAGCAGCCTGGGACTAGCGGGTCCCAATGAGCAGTTCTTC. Full variable domain (remainder filled in from reference TRBV7-2 and TRBJ2-1): GAGVSQSPSNKVTEKGKDVELRCDPISGHTALYWYRQSLGQGLEFLIYFQGNSAPDKSGLPSDRFSAERTGGSVSTLTIQRTQQEDSAVYLCASSLGLAGPNEQFFGPGTRLTVL.

V and J are TRBV19 and TRBJ2-7; 10 nucleotides agree with TRBD1. Trimming cost V 6 bases and J 4 bases; bases outside gene matches: 3. The CDR3 is 13 residues long. The V gene's germline CDR1 is LNHDA and CDR2 SQIVND (reference sequence). CDR3 sequence: CASSDRGQYEQYF. The CDR3 region has the DNA TGTGCCAGTAGCGACAGGGGGCAGTACGAGCAGTACTTC. The whole variable domain, remainder taken from reference TRBV19 and TRBJ2-7, is DGGITQSPKYLFRKEGQNVTLSCEQNLNHDAMYWYRQDPGQGLRLIYYSQIVNDFQKGDIAEGYSVSREKKESFPLTVTSAQKNPTAFYLCASSDRGQYEQYFGPGTRLTVT.

The rearrangement uses TRBV9 and TRBJ2-5, with 8 positions matching TRBD2. V lost 0 bases, J lost 1 base, and 5 bases stayed unmatched. CDR1 and CDR2 (germline): SGDLS, YYNGEE. The CDR3 consists of 16 residues. The CDR3 nucleotides are TGTGCCAGCAGCGTAGCCACTAGCGGACTCCAAGAGACCCAGTACTTC. Protein sequence: CASSVATSGLQETQYF.